The 31 T cell receptor beta chains below all came from one sample that was sequenced in a study of tumor-infiltrating lymphocytes in primary liver carcinoma. With a constant-region primer, TCR beta cDNA was made from about 0.55 ug of total RNA. Three nested multiplex PCR rounds, a slightly modified ARM-PCR method, built the TCR beta libraries. Running roughly 10 cycles apiece, the first two PCR rounds relied on TRBV1-TRBV30 forward primers together with a C-beta reverse primer. TCRdb fed the multiplex PCR reads into MiXCR, producing one record per CDR3 protein. Of 60,000 or so distinct CDR3 sequences in the sample, approximately 70% were seen once. Unsorted bulk tissue (20-30 mg) underwent RNA and DNA co-extraction. The sample taken for sequencing was liver tumor tissue from sampling region 2. Subset denoted: tumor region T2, inferior pole. These receptors originate from a man aged 35 to 55 with primary liver carcinoma and hepatitis B virus infection.

This clonotype was counted many times. The chain uses TRBV13 and TRBJ2-1; 11 bases agree with TRBD2. J was trimmed by 6 bases and V by 5 bases; bases with no gene match: 6. This CDR3 region has 15 residues. The germline CDR1 and CDR2 sequences are PRHDT and FYEKMQ (reference sequence). The CDR3 DNA reads as TGTGCCAGCAGCATAGCGGGAGGGCCGAGCAATGAGCAGTTCTTC. It is translated as CASSIAGGPSNEQFF.

With regard to this clonotype: This may stem from a read error, because a much larger clone lies one nucleotide away. The V gene is TRBV4-3, the J gene TRBJ2-1; 15 bases line up with TRBD2. Trimming at V came to 6 bases and at J to 7 bases, leaving 13 bases not matched to a gene. The CDR3 is 18 residues long. Germline CDR1 and CDR2: LGHNA and YSLEER. CDR3 amino acids: CASSLNWTSGRAWNEQFF. CDR3 DNA sequence: TGCGCCAGCAGTCTGAATTGGACTAGCGGGAGGGCCTGGAATGAGCAGTTCTTC.

About this clonotype: The junction and the germline gene differ at one end; a read error may be behind it. The CDR3 reads CANSRGIGGETKYF. CDR3 nucleotide sequence: TGTGCCAACAGCCGAGGGATAGGGGGTGAGACCAAGTACTTC. J is TRBJ2-5 and V is TRBV11-2; weak D call: TRBD1 (6 bases). CDR3 length: 14 residues. Germline V CDR1 and CDR2: SGHAT, FQNNGV.

With regard to this clonotype: One junction end does not reproduce the germline sequence, and a read error may be involved. V usage is TRBV4-1 and J usage is TRBJ2-1; D possibly corresponds to TRBD2 (6 bases). The CDR3 extends over 15 amino acids. In germline, CDR1 is MGHRA, CDR2 YSYEKL. In DNA, the CDR3 is TGCGCCAGCAGCCTAGAAGCTAGCGAATTATATGAGCAATTCTTC. Its translation: CASSLEASELYEQFF.

Notes on this clonotype: Sequence at one end of the junction differs from germline and may be a read error. The chain has TRBV28 and TRBJ1-3; 7 bases align to TRBD1. The V gene's germline CDR1 is MDHEN and CDR2 SYDVKM. CDR3 length equals 15 residues. The DNA for the CDR3 is TGTGCTAGCAGTCCCCCGACAGGGTGGGGAAACACCGTATATTTT. It yields the protein CASSPPTGWGNTVYF.

CDR3 nucleotides: TGTGCCAGCAGTTTAGGACCACAGGGGATCAGGGACTACACCTTC. Protein product: CASSLGPQGIRDYTF. V usage is TRBV12-3 or TRBV12-4 and J usage is TRBJ1-2; 7 positions agree with TRBD1. The CDR3 extends over 15 amino acids. J gave up 10 bases and V 1 base, and 12 bases lay outside the gene matches.

Points on this clonotype: This may be a read error: a much more frequent sequence differs by one nucleotide. V gene TRBV11-2 combines with J gene TRBJ1-2; D unresolved. CDR1 and CDR2 (germline): SGHAT, FQNNGV. The CDR3 is 16 amino acids. V was trimmed by 6 bases and J by 8 bases, leaving 25 bases between them. The CDR3 nucleotides read TGTGCCAGCAGTATAGATTCGGTAGTCTATTCTCGAGGCTACACCTTC. As protein: CASSIDSVVYSRGYTF.

Only a few counts were recorded for this clonotype. The rearrangement links TRBV2 to TRBJ2-3; D not certain. V was pared by 5 bases and J by 1 base, with 4 bases between. The CDR3 has 12 residues. The V gene's germline CDR1 is SNHLY and CDR2 FYNNEI. DNA for the CDR3: TGTGCCAGCAGTTCAGGCACAGATACGCAGTATTTT. Its protein product is CASSSGTDTQYF. The whole variable domain, remainder taken from reference TRBV2 and TRBJ2-3, is EPEVTQTPSHQVTQMGQEVILRCVPISNHLYFYWYRQILGQKVEFLVSFYNNEISEKSEIFDDQFSVERPDGSNFTLKIRSTKLEDSAMYFCASSSGTDTQYFGPGTRLTVL.

As to this clonotype: This sequence may be a read error, since a much larger clone differs from it by one base. The rearrangement joins TRBV24-1 to TRBJ2-2; possibly TRBD1 or TRBD2 for D (5 bases each). The ends were cut back, 6 bases at V and 7 bases at J, with 20 bases in the middle. The CDR3 loop spans 16 amino acids. Germline CDR1 and CDR2: KGHDR and SFDVKD. The CDR3 DNA is TGTGCCACCAGTCACGGGACCTCCCTTTACATCGGGGAGCTGTTTTTT. It codes for CATSHGTSLYIGELFF.

As concerns this clonotype: At one boundary the junction diverges from the germline segment, which might be a read error. This chain links TRBV29-1 with TRBJ2-1; 8 nucleotides match TRBD2. The germline V gene has CDR1 SQVTM and CDR2 ANQGSEA. There are 15 residues in the CDR3. CDR3 region: CGVEPPREVRNELFF. CDR3 in DNA: TGCGGCGTTGAACCTCCGCGGGAGGTCCGCAATGAGCTGTTCTTC.

To note about this clonotype: At one boundary the junction diverges from the germline segment, which might be a read error. This chain uses TRBV6-5 with TRBJ1-2; a possible D gene is TRBD1 (5 bases). The CDR3 is 16 amino acids. CDR1 MNHEY and CDR2 SVGAGI come from the germline V gene. CDR3 loop: CASSKLGGRGNYGNTF. The CDR3 region has the DNA TGTGCCAGCAGCAAACTCGGGGGGAGAGGCAACTATGGCAACACCTTC.

In the case of this clonotype: One junction end does not reproduce the germline sequence, and a read error may be involved. The chain recombines TRBV29-1 with TRBJ1-1; TRBD1 is a possible D gene (5 bases). CDR1 and CDR2 from the germline V gene are SQVTM and ANQGSEA. The CDR3 consists of 14 residues. CDR3 region: CSVDTAGSYTEPFF. The DNA for the CDR3 is TGCAGCGTTGATACGGCAGGGAGTTATACTGAACCTTTCTTT.

Note on this clonotype: The conserved final phenylalanine or tryptophan is absent from the CDR3, which likely points to a read error. This chain connects TRBV11-2 to TRBJ1-1; D is ambiguous. V was clipped by 8 bases and J by 2 bases, with 18 bases between them. Germline CDR1 is SGHAT and CDR2 is FQNNGV. The CDR3 is 15 amino acids. The DNA for the CDR3 is TGTGCCAGCGGCCCTGGGCGTGGAAGTAACACTGAAGCTTTCTAT. Translating it yields CASGPGRGSNTEAFY.

With regard to this clonotype: A much larger clone differs from this one at a single base, so this may be a read error. The chain recombines TRBV29-1 with TRBJ1-1; possible D gene TRBD1, 5 bases. Per the germline V gene, CDR1 is SQVTM and CDR2 is ANQGSEA. CDR3 size: 11 residues. Deletions cut 8 bases from V and 2 bases from J, with 9 bases between. CDR3 DNA: TGCAGCTGTGGACATAACACTGAAGCTTTCTTT. Translating gives CSCGHNTEAFF.

For this clonotype: No conserved phenylalanine or tryptophan ends this CDR3, so it is likely a read error. The J gene is TRBJ2-6, the V gene TRBV6-5, with a possible D match to TRBD1 (5 bases). CDR1 is MNHEY, CDR2 SVGAGI, per germline. The CDR3 contains 13 residues. V was clipped by 7 bases and J by 6 bases, with 10 bases between them. The CDR3 is CASTGWVANVLTL. The CDR3 coding sequence is TGTGCCAGCACAGGGTGGGTGGCCAACGTCCTGACTTTG.

The sample holds one count of this clonotype. This may arise from a read error, as a much more abundant clone is one base away. The gene calls are TRBV29-1 and TRBJ2-7; D not certain. V gave up 5 bases and J gave up 1 base, with 15 bases separating them. Germline V CDR1 and CDR2: SQVTM, ANQGSEA. There are 14 residues in the CDR3. The CDR3 coding sequence is TGCAGCGTTTGGACGGCTCGAACGTCCTACGAGCAGTACTTC. Protein: CSVWTARTSYEQYF.

On this clonotype: Compared with germline, one end of the junction differs, possibly owing to a read error. The chain recombines TRBV12-5 with TRBJ2-3, with D unresolved. Germline assignment: CDR1 LGHNT and CDR2 FRNRAP. The CDR3 has 14 residues. The CDR3 sequence is CASAVTISTDTQYF. CDR3 bases: TGTGCTAGTGCGGTCACAATTAGCACAGATACACAGTATTTT.

This clonotype occurred a few times. The junction does not match germline at one end; this may be a read error. The J gene is TRBJ1-2, the V gene TRBV5-6, with 8 bases that match TRBD1. Germline CDR1 is SGHDT and CDR2 is YYEEEE. The CDR3 contains 17 residues. The CDR3 sequence: CASSLGQGMRPLYGYAF. DNA of the CDR3: TGTGCCAGCAGCTTGGGACAGGGGATGCGCCCCCTCTATGGCTACGCCTTC.

About this clonotype itself: Since a much larger clone is just one base distant, this may be a read error. The CDR3 carries no conserved terminal phenylalanine or tryptophan, so it likely arises from a read error. The V and J genes are TRBV7-9 and TRBJ2-6; the match to TRBD1 covers 7 bases. Germline V gives CDR1 SEHNR, CDR2 FQNEAQ (reference sequence). The J segment lost 3 bases and the V segment lost 5 bases, leaving 7 bases of the junction unmatched. This CDR3 is built from 16 residues. The CDR3 loop reads CASSPPYRGGANVLTS. CDR3 coding DNA: TGTGCCAGCAGCCCACCGTACAGGGGTGGGGCCAACGTCCTGACTTCC.

A remark on this clonotype: A much larger clone lies a single base off, so this may be a read error. The chain is built from TRBV28 and TRBJ2-2, with D uncertain. The CDR3 sequence is 13 residues long. The germline V and J ends were trimmed by 2 bases and 9 bases, with 10 bases remaining between them. From germline, CDR1 is MDHEN and CDR2 SYDVKM. As DNA, the CDR3 is TGTGCCAGCAGTTTACTCATAGGGAGGGAGCTGTTTTTT. Translation: CASSLLIGRELFF.

With regard to this clonotype: At one end, the junction sequence differs from germline, possibly due to a read error. This chain uses TRBV11-2 with TRBJ2-5; D not resolved. Germline loops: CDR1 SGHAT, CDR2 FQNNGV. CDR3 size: 13 residues. In DNA form, the CDR3 reads TGTGCCAGCAGCTTAACTCTGGAAGAGACTCAGTACTTC. It specifies CASSLTLEETQYF.

A word on this clonotype: The germline gene is not matched at one end of the junction; a read error may be the cause. V usage is TRBV29-1 and J usage is TRBJ2-2; D may be TRBD2 (6 bases). Germline V gene lookup returns CDR1 SQVTM and CDR2 ANQGSEA. This CDR3 contains 15 residues. The CDR3 bases are TGCAGCGTTGGATCCCCGGACTCAAACACCGGGGGGCTGTTTTTT. This translates into CSVGSPDSNTGGLFF.

Comments on this clonotype: A single base separates this from a much larger clone, so it may be a read error. The chain links TRBV5-4 to TRBJ2-7; D not resolved. The CDR3 spans 14 residues. Germline V gene sequence: CDR1 SGHNT, CDR2 YYREEE (reference sequence). The CDR3 reads CASSPDLSSSEQHF. The CDR3 bases are TGTGCCAGCAGCCCCGACCTCTCATCCAGCGAGCAGCACTTC. The variable domain in full, with the rest retrieved from reference TRBV5-4 and TRBJ2-7, is ETGVTQSPTHLIKTRGQQVTLRCSSQSGHNTVSWYQQALGQGPQFIFQYYREEENGRGNFPPRFSGLQFPNYSSELNVNALELDDSALYLCASSPDLSSSEQHFGPGTRLTVT.

A word on this clonotype: This may be a read error, as it is one base from a much larger clone. The V and J genes are TRBV5-1 and TRBJ2-7, with 9 bases aligning to TRBD2. Germline CDR1 SGHRS, CDR2 YFSETQ. CDR3 size: 13 residues. This chain's CDR3 is CVSSLAGAYEQYF. DNA for the CDR3: TGCGTCAGCAGCTTAGCGGGAGCCTACGAGCAGTACTTC.

The V gene is TRBV10-3, the J gene TRBJ2-7, with 9 bases fitting TRBD1. The CDR3 covers 17 residues. Germline values: CDR1 ENHRY, CDR2 SYGVKD. The V segment lost 4 bases and the J segment 3 bases; nucleotides outside the gene matches: 13. CDR3 coding DNA: TGTGCCATCAGTGGGGCACAGGGGGCCCCAAAAGACTACGAGCAGTACTTC. Translation gives CAISGAQGAPKDYEQYF.

With regard to this clonotype: The junction departs from germline at one end; a sequencing error may be responsible. This chain links TRBV11-2 with TRBJ2-7; 11 positions match TRBD1. This CDR3 is built from 15 residues. Looked up from germline, CDR1 is SGHAT and CDR2 is FQNNGV. The CDR3 sequence: CASSWGQGVVHEQYF. The CDR3 nucleotides are TGTGCCAGCAGTTGGGGACAGGGGGTTGTGCACGAGCAATACTTC.

The chain links TRBV11-2 to TRBJ2-1, with 10 bases lining up with TRBD2. The germline V gene has CDR1 SGHAT and CDR2 FQNNGV. The CDR3 runs 15 residues. The V gene end was trimmed by 5 bases and the J gene end by 16 bases; junction bases not matched to a gene: 17. The CDR3: CASSPQREGLGELFF. The CDR3 nucleotides are TGTGCCAGCAGCCCTCAGCGGGAGGGATTGGGTGAGCTATTCTTC.

With respect to this clonotype: Because the CDR3 is missing its conserved closing phenylalanine or tryptophan, this is likely a read error. The chain links TRBV29-1 to TRBJ2-1; D not resolved. CDR3 size: 13 residues. V was trimmed by 7 bases and J by 2 bases, leaving 12 bases between them. Germline CDR1 SQVTM, CDR2 ANQGSEA. CDR3: CSARGGTYNEQFL. In nucleotides, the CDR3 is TGCAGCGCCCGTGGCGGTACCTACAATGAGCAGTTCCTC.

The rearrangement joins TRBV12-3 or TRBV12-4 to TRBJ2-1, with unresolved D. Trimming cost V 4 bases and J 8 bases, with 9 bases left between them. The CDR3 is made up of 12 amino acids. CDR3 sequence: CASSSREHEQFF. The CDR3 nucleotides read TGTGCCAGCAGTTCTCGCGAACATGAGCAGTTCTTC.

Only one count was recorded for this clonotype. One end of the junction varies from germline; a read error may be responsible. V and J are TRBV11-2 and TRBJ2-2, with D perhaps matching TRBD2 (6 bases). CDR3 length: 17 residues. Per germline, CDR1 SGHAT and CDR2 FQNNGV. CDR3 sequence reads: CTSSLELGGANTVELFF. The CDR3 DNA follows: TGTACCAGCAGCCTAGAATTAGGAGGGGCGAACACCGTGGAGCTGTTTTTT.

This rearrangement joins TRBV11-1 to TRBJ2-5; D is perhaps TRBD1 (6 bases). This CDR3 is built from 14 residues. Germline CDR1 and CDR2: SGHAT and FQDESV (reference sequence). The V end was cut by 4 bases, the J end by 7 bases, with 16 bases between. CDR3 loop: CASSSNWGQVTQYF. The DNA of the CDR3 is TGTGCCAGCAGCTCTAACTGGGGGCAGGTGACCCAGTACTTC.